Shown below are 2 T cell receptor beta chains from a single sample sequenced in a study of cytomegalovirus exposure and HLA in healthy donors. PCR used 60 Vbeta primers and 13 Jbeta primers. Measured with immunoSEQ multiplex PCR; TCRdb has only the in-frame clones, and not every one. This table holds 150,000 or so clones, roughly 79% found once. The sequenced sample was PBMCs. Receptor source: a man under 40 in good health and CMV-seropositive.

The gene calls are TRBV6-6 and TRBJ2-7, with TRBD2 identical over 7 bases. Trimming cost V 9 bases and J 2 bases; bases outside gene matches: 10. Germline V CDR1 and CDR2: MNHNY, SVGAGI (reference sequence). The CDR3 totals 14 residues. The CDR3 DNA reads TGTGCCAGTAGTGGGGCTAGCGGCACCTACGAGCAGTACTTC. Its translation is CASSGASGTYEQYF.

This chain links TRBV20-1 with TRBJ2-5; no clear D gene. Per germline, CDR1 DFQATT and CDR2 SNEGSKA (reference sequence). V was trimmed by 7 bases and J by 9 bases, leaving 9 bases between them. This CDR3 has 9 residues. CDR3 amino acids: CSVELAQYF. The CDR3 DNA is TGCAGTGTCGAGTTGGCCCAGTACTTC.